This T cell receptor (beta chain) was observed in a study of a mutant IDH1 vaccine in newly diagnosed glioma. Here immunoSEQ multiplex PCR was the method, and the copy in TCRdb shows in-frame clones only, minus some. The sample yields nearly 70,000 clones, 79% seen once. Time point here: baseline, week 1 (first vaccination visit). Treatment indicated: pre-vaccination baseline after standard-of-care therapy. Sequences were derived from PBMCs, sampled from a glioma patient treated with radiotherapy, temozolomide or both. The source is a man between 50 and 59 years old with glioma.

The CDR3 loop reads CASSLEVDGELFF. The CDR3 DNA reads TGTGCCAGCAGCTTGGAAGTGGACGGGGAGCTGTTTTTT. The genes are TRBV5-6 and TRBJ2-2; D remains ambiguous. V dropped 0 bases and J dropped 7 bases, with 7 bases sitting between them. Germline V gene data show CDR1 as SGHDT and CDR2 as YYEEEE. This CDR3 has 13 amino acids.